One T cell receptor (beta chain) is described in this entry. The target antigen is unknown. The germline V and J ends were trimmed by 6 bases and 3 bases, with 21 bases remaining between them. Germline-derived CDR1 and CDR2 are MDHEN and SYDVKM. The CDR3 has 16 residues. Treatment was busulfan-fludarabine conditioning, a marrow graft, and cyclophosphamide on days +3 and +4. The data were obtained in a study of T cells after posttransplantation cyclophosphamide. Whole-study results and caveats: Recipient CMV seropositivity and CMV reactivation strongly tracked TRB clonality. Donor CD8+ memory clones often dominated recipient blood repertoires at later times. Skin or GI-infiltrating T cells shared few TRB sequences with blood.

Profiled with immunoSEQ multiplex PCR; TCRdb holds only in-frame clones, not every one. The repertoire consists of under 4,000 clones, with approximately 85% occurring once and the leading ten covering about 7.6%. This chain uses TRBV28 with TRBJ2-7; D possibly corresponds to TRBD2 (5 bases). The sample here was PBMCs, taken after allogeneic stem cell transplant with posttransplant cyclophosphamide. The clonotype originates from a female patient aged 45-60 years who received an allogeneic stem cell transplant from an unrelated donor, was CMV-positive, and had acute and chronic GVHD. Some T cells may be supplied by the graft donor. As DNA, the CDR3 is TGTGCCAGCAGGGACGGAGCGGCGGTCCGTTACTACGAGCAGTACTTC. Its translation: CASRDGAAVRYYEQYF. Filled out from reference TRBV28 and TRBJ2-7, the complete variable domain reads DVKVTQSSRYLVKRTGEKVFLECVQDMDHENMFWYRQDPGLGLRLIYFSYDVKMKEKGDIPEGYSVSREKKERFSLILESASTNQTSMYLCASRDGAAVRYYEQYFGPGTRLTVT.